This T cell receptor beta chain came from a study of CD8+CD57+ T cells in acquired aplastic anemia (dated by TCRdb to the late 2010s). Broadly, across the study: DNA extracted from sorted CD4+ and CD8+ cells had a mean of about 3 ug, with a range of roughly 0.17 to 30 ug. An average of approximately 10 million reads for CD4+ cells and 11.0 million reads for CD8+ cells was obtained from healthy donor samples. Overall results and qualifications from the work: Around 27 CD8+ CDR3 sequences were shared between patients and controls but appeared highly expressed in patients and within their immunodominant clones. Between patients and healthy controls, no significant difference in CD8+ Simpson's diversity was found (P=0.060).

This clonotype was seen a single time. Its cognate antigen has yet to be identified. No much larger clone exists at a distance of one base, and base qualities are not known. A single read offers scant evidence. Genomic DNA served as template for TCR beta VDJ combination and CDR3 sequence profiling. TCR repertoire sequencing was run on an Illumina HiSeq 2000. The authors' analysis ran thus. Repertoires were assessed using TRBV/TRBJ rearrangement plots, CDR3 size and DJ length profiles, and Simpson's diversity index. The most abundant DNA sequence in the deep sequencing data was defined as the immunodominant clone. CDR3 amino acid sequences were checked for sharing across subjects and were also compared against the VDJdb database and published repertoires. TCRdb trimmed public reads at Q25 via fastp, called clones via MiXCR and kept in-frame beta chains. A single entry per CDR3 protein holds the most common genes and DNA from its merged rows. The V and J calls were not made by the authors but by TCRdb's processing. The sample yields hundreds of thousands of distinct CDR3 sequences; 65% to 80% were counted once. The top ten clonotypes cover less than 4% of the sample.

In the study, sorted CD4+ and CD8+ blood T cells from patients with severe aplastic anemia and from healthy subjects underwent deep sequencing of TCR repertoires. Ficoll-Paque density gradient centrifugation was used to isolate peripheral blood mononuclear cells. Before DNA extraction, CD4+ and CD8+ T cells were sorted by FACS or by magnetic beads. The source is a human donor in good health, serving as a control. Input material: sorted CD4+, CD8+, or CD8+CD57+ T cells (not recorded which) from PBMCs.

The DNA is as follows: TGTGCCAGCAGCTTAGCGGGAAGGTCCTACGAGCAGTACGGGAATGAGCAGTTCTTC. Translated, this is CASSLAGRSYEQYGNEQFF. The chain uses TRBV7-2 and TRBJ2-1; the D gene cannot be resolved reliably. From the cysteine through the phenylalanine, the CDR3 covers 19 amino acids. Solely the CDR3 DNA is kept, with 57 bases framed from the first base. Cut back by 0 bases and 7 bases, the V and J ends lie 25 bases apart. CDR1 SGHTA and CDR2 FQGNSA are derived from the germline V gene. The CDR3 plus the reference TRBV7-2 and TRBJ2-1 genes for the other parts give the full variable domain: GAGVSQSPSNKVTEKGKDVELRCDPISGHTALYWYRQSLGQGLEFLIYFQGNSAPDKSGLPSDRFSAERTGGSVSTLTIQRTQQEDSAVYLCASSLAGRSYEQYGNEQFFGPGTRLTVL.